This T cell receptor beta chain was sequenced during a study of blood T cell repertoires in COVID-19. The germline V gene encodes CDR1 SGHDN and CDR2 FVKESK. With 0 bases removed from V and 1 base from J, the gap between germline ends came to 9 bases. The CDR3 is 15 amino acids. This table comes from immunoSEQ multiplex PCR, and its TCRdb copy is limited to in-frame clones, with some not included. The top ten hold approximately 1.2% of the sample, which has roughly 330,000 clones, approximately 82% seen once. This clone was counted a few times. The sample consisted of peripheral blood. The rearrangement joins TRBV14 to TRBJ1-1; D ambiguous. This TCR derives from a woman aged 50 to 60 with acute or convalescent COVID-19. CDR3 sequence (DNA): TGTGCCAGCAGCCAAGATTCGAGGGCGAACACTGAAGCTTTCTTT. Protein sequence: CASSQDSRANTEAFF.